The entry below describes one TCR beta chain. The antigen remains unidentified. This entry is derived from a study of tumor and adjacent non-tumor tissue in lung cancer. About the research overall: Samples averaged about 3.8 million productive TCRbeta reads each.

A modified ARM-PCR protocol with three rounds of nested PCR amplified TCRbeta. TCRdb ran MiXCR on the multiplex PCR reads and lists one entry per CDR3 protein. The sample lists around 70,000 distinct CDR3 sequences, approximately 63% occurring once. Study-wide findings and caveats: Tumor tissue had significantly higher TCR diversity than normal lung. Shorter survival was associated with higher TCR diversity in tumors.

Germline CDR1 and CDR2: SGHAT and FQDESV (reference sequence). The CDR3 consists of 12 residues. This sample's RNA came from whole unsorted tissue. The receptor's source is a man over 45 with non-small cell lung cancer. The specimen was lung tumor tissue. This chain links TRBV11-1 with TRBJ2-7; TRBD1 or TRBD2 may be the D gene (5 bases each). The J call may be incorrect, as the DNA end agrees better with TRBJ2-1. The CDR3 sequence: CASSPIRDEQFF. CDR3 in DNA: TGTGCCAGCAGCCCTATCAGGGACGAGCAGTTCTTC.